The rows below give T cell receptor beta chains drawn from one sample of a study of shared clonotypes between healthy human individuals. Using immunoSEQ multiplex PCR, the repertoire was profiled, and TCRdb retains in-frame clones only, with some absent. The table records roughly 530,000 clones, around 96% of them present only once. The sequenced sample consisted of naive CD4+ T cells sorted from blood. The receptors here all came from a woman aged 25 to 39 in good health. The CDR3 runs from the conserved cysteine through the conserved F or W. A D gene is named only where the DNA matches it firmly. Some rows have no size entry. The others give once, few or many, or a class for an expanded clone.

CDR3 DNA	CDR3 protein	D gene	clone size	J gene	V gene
TGTGCCAGCAGTTACCAGGGGGCGCGGACTGAAGCTTTCTTT	CASSYQGARTEAFF	TRBD1	.	TRBJ1-1	TRBV27
TGTGCCAGCAGCTTAGATCAGGGTCCAGCGGGAGCTTTCTTT	CASSLDQGPAGAFF	.	.	TRBJ1-1	TRBV7-8
TGTGCCAGCGGGTCGGACCGCAGATACGAGCAGTACTTC	CASGSDRRYEQYF	.	.	TRBJ2-7	TRBV28
TGTGCCAGCAGTGAAGAGGGTACAGGGTATGGCTACACCTTC	CASSEEGTGYGYTF	.	.	TRBJ1-2	TRBV2
TGCGCCAGCAGCTCCGGGACTAGCGGGACGTTCCCAGATACGCAGTATTTT	CASSSGTSGTFPDTQYF	TRBD2	.	TRBJ2-3	TRBV5-1
TGTGCCAGCAAAGACGGGAACAATGAGCAGTTCTTC	CASKDGNNEQFF	.	once	TRBJ2-1	TRBV28
TGTGCTAGTGCCGTGACTAGCGGGAGTTGGGATACGCAGTATTTT	CASAVTSGSWDTQYF	TRBD2	.	TRBJ2-3	TRBV12-5
TGTGCCAGCAGCTTGGTAGCCGAAGAGACCCAGTACTTC	CASSLVAEETQYF	.	.	TRBJ2-5	TRBV5-6
TGTGCCACCAGCTCCAGGACCCTGGAGCAGTTCTTC	CATSSRTLEQFF	.	once	TRBJ2-1	TRBV15
TGTGCCAGCAGTTTGGTACCGGGAGACCCCTACGAGCAGTACTTC	CASSLVPGDPYEQYF	.	.	TRBJ2-7	TRBV27
TGCGCCAGCAGCTTAAATACGAACACCGGGGAGCTGTTTTTT	CASSLNTNTGELFF	.	.	TRBJ2-2	TRBV5-1
TGTGCCAGCAGGCCAGCAGTCGAGACTGAAGCTTTCTTT	CASRPAVETEAFF	.	.	TRBJ1-1	TRBV28
TGTGCCAGCAGTTTGGGACACCACCTTGGGAGTCAGCCCCAGCATTTT	CASSLGHHLGSQPQHF	.	.	TRBJ1-5	TRBV28
TGTGCCAGTAGTAAGGTCAACCGCAATTCACCCCTCCACTTT	CASSKVNRNSPLHF	.	.	TRBJ1-6	TRBV19
TGTGCCAGCAGTCCATACAACTACGAGCAGTACTTC	CASSPYNYEQYF	.	.	TRBJ2-7	TRBV28
TGTGCCACCGCCTACCAAGAGACCCAGTACTTC	CATAYQETQYF	.	.	TRBJ2-5	TRBV2
TGTGCCAGCAGTGAAGAAAGGGACCGCTCCTACAATGAGCAGTTCTTC	CASSEERDRSYNEQFF	.	.	TRBJ2-1	TRBV6-1
TGTGCCACTCTAGGTCAGGTCTGTAACAATGAGCAGTTCTTC	CATLGQVCNNEQFF	.	.	TRBJ2-1	TRBV6-4
TGTGCCAGCAGGGCCCCCAGGGGAGCTAACTATGGCTACACCTTC	CASRAPRGANYGYTF	.	.	TRBJ1-2	TRBV28
TGTGCCAGCAGCAAAGGACAGGGACGTACCTACGAGCAGTACTTC	CASSKGQGRTYEQYF	TRBD1	.	TRBJ2-7	TRBV7-9
TGTGCCAGCAGCGGCACTAGCGGGACCTGGGATGAGCAGTTCTTC	CASSGTSGTWDEQFF	TRBD2	once	TRBJ2-1	TRBV9
TGTGCCAGCAGCTTTTTAACGGGAGTGTACAATGAGCAGTTCTTC	CASSFLTGVYNEQFF	.	.	TRBJ2-1	TRBV7-9
TGTGCCAGCTCGCCGGGACAGAATCAGCCCCAGCATTTT	CASSPGQNQPQHF	TRBD1	.	TRBJ1-5	TRBV18
TGTGCCAGCAGCCCGTACAGGGTTCCCGGAAACACCATATATTTT	CASSPYRVPGNTIYF	.	.	TRBJ1-3	TRBV7-9
TGTGCCAGCAGCTTAGACGGGAGTTTAGATACGCAGTATTTT	CASSLDGSLDTQYF	.	.	TRBJ2-3	TRBV7-9
TGTGCCAGCAGTTCGGGTCAGCTCCAAGAGACCCAGTACTTC	CASSSGQLQETQYF	.	.	TRBJ2-5	TRBV28
TGTGCCAGCAGCTTAGATCTAGCGGGACCCGGGGAAAACATTCAGTACTTC	CASSLDLAGPGENIQYF	TRBD2	.	TRBJ2-4	TRBV7-2
TGCGCCAGCAGCTTGGCCAGGGGGCGCGCCGAGCAGTACTTC	CASSLARGRAEQYF	TRBD1	.	TRBJ2-7	TRBV5-1
TGTGCCAGCAGCCCAACAGGGCTCCGTTCTGGGGCCAACGTCCTGACTTTC	CASSPTGLRSGANVLTF	.	once	TRBJ2-6	TRBV11-2
TGTGCCAGCAGTTTAAGGAGTCCTGGGGAGCTGTTTTTT	CASSLRSPGELFF	.	.	TRBJ2-2	TRBV28
TGTGCCAGTAATCGGGGGCACTCCGACACCGGGGAGCTGTTTTTT	CASNRGHSDTGELFF	.	once	TRBJ2-2	TRBV19
TGTGCCAGCAGCCGAGTAGCGTTCGAGCAGTACTTC	CASSRVAFEQYF	.	.	TRBJ2-7	TRBV6-5
TGTGCCAGCAGCGACAGAGCAACTAATGAAAAACTGTTTTTT	CASSDRATNEKLFF	.	.	TRBJ1-4	TRBV5-6
TGTGCCAGCACCCGGGGCACAGGAGGTGGCACTGAAGCTTTCTTT	CASTRGTGGGTEAFF	.	.	TRBJ1-1	TRBV27
TGTGCCAGCAGTTTATGGGTCAGCTTCTCCGGTGGAGCTTTCTTT	CASSLWVSFSGGAFF	.	once	TRBJ1-1	TRBV28
TGTGCCAGCAGTATCGGGGCCGGGAACACTGAAGCTTTCTTT	CASSIGAGNTEAFF	.	.	TRBJ1-1	TRBV2
TGCAGCGTTGGGGCCGGGGAGGGTGGTGAAGCTTTCTTT	CSVGAGEGGEAFF	.	.	TRBJ1-1	TRBV29-1
TGTGCCAGTAGTATGACAGCTTATAGCAATCAGCCCCAGCATTTT	CASSMTAYSNQPQHF	.	.	TRBJ1-5	TRBV19
TGCGCCAGCAGCTTGGCCACTAGCGGGAGGCAATCTTCCTACGAGCAGTACTTC	CASSLATSGRQSSYEQYF	TRBD2	once	TRBJ2-7	TRBV5-1
TGTGCCAGCAGCTTAGTAAGGGTCACTAGCTCCTACGAGCAGTACTTC	CASSLVRVTSSYEQYF	.	.	TRBJ2-7	TRBV7-2
TGCAGCGTCAAACGACAAAGCTCCTACAATGAGCAGTTCTTC	CSVKRQSSYNEQFF	.	.	TRBJ2-1	TRBV29-1
TGTGCCAGCAGTCCCACCGGGCTAGCGGGAGTAGGCGATGAGCAGTTCTTC	CASSPTGLAGVGDEQFF	TRBD2	.	TRBJ2-1	TRBV28